This TCR beta chain is from a study of T cell repertoires in cytomegalovirus infection. Study summary: Indications of both CMV infection and matching HLA type were provided by public TCR beta signatures. General study results and limits: The response measured ex vivo was dominated by TCR beta clonotypes (HLA-C-restricted and CMV-specific). Identification of carriers of CMV plus the relevant HLA was performed using cumulative public TCR beta family frequency.

This CDR3 contains 12 residues. Germline V lookup: CDR1 GTSNPN, CDR2 SVGIG (reference sequence). V lost 2 bases, J lost 10 bases, and 5 bases stayed unmatched. In its sample, this clonotype was seen many times. Its specificity is not known. Each CDR3 protein is one row after TCRdb ran MiXCR on the reads. The table includes tens of thousands of distinct CDR3 sequences, roughly 3.5% detected once. The V gene is TRBV30, the J gene TRBJ1-2, with TRBD1 identical over 9 bases. The receptor was derived from a human donor in good health (CMV status not recorded). Some clones in this sample may be carry-over from other donors' samples. Sequencing used PBMCs. The CDR3: CAWSRDRASYTF. The CDR3 nucleotides read TGTGCCTGGAGTCGGGACAGGGCCTCCTACACCTTC.